The rows below give T cell receptor beta chains drawn from one sample of a study of T-cell reconstitution after alpha-beta-depleted transplantation in children. TCRdb itself ran the PCR reads through MiXCR, one entry per CDR3 protein. The table includes over 150,000 distinct CDR3 sequences, roughly 6% detected once. The material sequenced was PBMCs, taken before TCRalphabeta/CD19-depleted stem cell transplant. These receptors were collected from a girl under two years old with combined immunodeficiency, due to receive a stem cell transplant. The CDR3 runs from the conserved cysteine through the conserved F or W. The D gene is left open where the match is weak. Clone size, where shown, is once, few, many, or a class for clones that have expanded.

v_gene	j_gene	d_gene	abundance	CDR3nt	CDR3aa
TRBV4-3	TRBJ2-5	-	many	TGCGCCAGCAGCCAAGGAGGACCGGGGATTGAGACCCAGTACTTC	CASSQGGPGIETQYF
TRBV13	TRBJ2-5	-	many	TGTGCCAGCAGCTTAGACGCTTTTGGGGGACCCTGGCAAGTAGCCCAGTACTTC	CASSLDAFGGPWQVAQYF
TRBV6-1	TRBJ1-2	-	many	TGTGCCAGCACCCCGAGGAAGACTAACTATGGCTACACCTTC	CASTPRKTNYGYTF
TRBV24-1	TRBJ2-5	-	many	TGTGCCACCAGTCGTGGGGAGACCCAGTACTTC	CATSRGETQYF
TRBV28	TRBJ2-1	TRBD2	few	TGTGCCAGCAGTTTATTCCTAGCGGGAGAGATTCTCGAACCAACCTCCTACAATGAGCAGTTCTTC	CASSLFLAGEILEPTSYNEQFF
TRBV28	TRBJ2-7	TRBD1	many	TGTGCCAGCAGCTGGGACAGCCCTATTTACGAGCAGTACTTC	CASSWDSPIYEQYF
TRBV5-5	TRBJ2-3	-	many	TGTGCCAGCAGCGCCCCGGTGGGTACGCAGTATTTT	CASSAPVGTQYF
TRBV29-1	TRBJ2-1	TRBD2	many	TGCAGCGTTGATGGACTAGCGCACTCCTACAATGAGCAGTTCTTC	CSVDGLAHSYNEQFF
TRBV29-1	TRBJ2-3	-	many	TGCAGCGTTACCCCGGACTACCTTGTGGTTCATACGCAGTATTTT	CSVTPDYLVVHTQYF
TRBV4-1	TRBJ2-2	TRBD1	many	TGCGCCAGCAGCCCTTATGGGACAGGGTACTCCGGGGAGCTGTTTTTT	CASSPYGTGYSGELFF
TRBV5-1	TRBJ2-3	TRBD1	many	TGCGCCAGCAGCTTGGCACGGGACAGTCTTGCTAGCACAGATACGCAGTATTTT	CASSLARDSLASTDTQYF
TRBV12-3/TRBV12-4	TRBJ2-3	TRBD1	many	TGTGCCAGCAGCTATACAGGGGGGAAAACAGATACGCAGTATTTT	CASSYTGGKTDTQYF
TRBV19	TRBJ2-7	TRBD1	many	TGTGCCAGTAGGTCCGGGACAGGAGCCTACGAGCAGTACTTC	CASRSGTGAYEQYF
TRBV12-3/TRBV12-4	TRBJ2-1	TRBD1	many	TGTGCCAGCAGTTTATCCCCGGGGACAGGGTTATTCGATGAGCAGTTCTTC	CASSLSPGTGLFDEQFF
TRBV29-1	TRBJ2-3	TRBD2	many	TGCAGCGTTGCTGAAGCGGGAGGGTTAGATACGCAGTATTTT	CSVAEAGGLDTQYF
TRBV12-3/TRBV12-4	TRBJ2-1	TRBD2	many	TGTGCCAGCAGTTTAGCCCTAACGACTAGCGGGAGGATAAGCTCCTACAATGAGCAGTTCTTC	CASSLALTTSGRISSYNEQFF
TRBV25-1	TRBJ2-3	-	many	TGTGCCAGCAGTGAATCTCCGTCTAGCTGGGAGCAGTATTTT	CASSESPSSWEQYF
TRBV29-1	TRBJ1-2	TRBD1	-	TGCAGCGGACAGGGAGAGGGTGGCTACACCTTC	CSGQGEGGYTF
TRBV6-5	TRBJ2-3	-	many	TGTGCCAGCAGTTACGGCTATAGCACAGATACGCAGTATTTT	CASSYGYSTDTQYF
TRBV29-1	TRBJ2-5	-	many	TGCAGCGTTGATATATCCGTGACGGGGTCGTCCCAGTACTTC	CSVDISVTGSSQYF
TRBV7-9	TRBJ2-7	TRBD1	many	TGTGCCAGCAGCCCGGGACAGCCTACGGATTACGAGCAGTACTTC	CASSPGQPTDYEQYF
TRBV29-1	TRBJ1-2	-	many	TGCAGCGTTGTTTGGCCACCCGCACACGCTAACTATGGCTACACCTTC	CSVVWPPAHANYGYTF
TRBV11-2	TRBJ2-5	-	many	TGTGCCAGCAGACACGGTAGTGCAGGGACCCAGTACTTC	CASRHGSAGTQYF
TRBV28	TRBJ2-7	TRBD2	many	TGTGCCAGCAGTTTATTGTCTAGCGGGTACGAGCAGTACTTC	CASSLLSSGYEQYF
TRBV7-8	TRBJ2-6	-	few	TGTGCCAGCAGCTTAGACAGGCGGACTGGGGCCAACGTCCTGACTTTC	CASSLDRRTGANVLTF
TRBV20-1	TRBJ2-3	TRBD1	many	TGCAGTGCAACGCAGGGGGCAGATACGCAGTATTTT	CSATQGADTQYF
TRBV7-2	TRBJ2-5	TRBD2	-	TGTGCCAGCAGCTTGGAGCGGGGGGAAGAGACCCAGTACTTC	CASSLERGEETQYF
TRBV12-3/TRBV12-4	TRBJ1-4	-	many	TGTGCCAGCAGTTTAAGCATGGGGGGGAATGAAAAACTGTTTTTT	CASSLSMGGNEKLFF
TRBV12-3/TRBV12-4	TRBJ2-7	TRBD1	many	TGTGCCAGCAGTCCGGGACAGTCCTACGAGCAGTACTTC	CASSPGQSYEQYF
TRBV11-2	TRBJ2-1	-	many	TGTGCCAGCAGCTCGCCTTTCGAGCGCCCCTACAATGAGCAGTTCTTC	CASSSPFERPYNEQFF
TRBV5-5	TRBJ2-7	TRBD1	many	TGTGCCAGCAGCGCGAGGGACAGCTTATATGGCTCCTACGAGCAGTACTTC	CASSARDSLYGSYEQYF
TRBV20-1	TRBJ2-1	TRBD2	many	TGCAGTGCTAGAGCGGCTAGCGGTTACAATGAGCAGTTCTTC	CSARAASGYNEQFF
TRBV13	TRBJ1-2	-	many	TGTGCCAGCAGCTTAGGAGATACCTATGGCTACACCTTC	CASSLGDTYGYTF
TRBV6-5	TRBJ2-1	TRBD2	many	TGTGCCAGCAGTTTCCCCGGGACTAGCCTATACAATGAGCAGTTCTTC	CASSFPGTSLYNEQFF
TRBV7-2	TRBJ2-3	-	many	TGTGCCAGCAGGGGGCTTGGCACAGATACGCAGTATTTT	CASRGLGTDTQYF
TRBV7-8	TRBJ2-1	-	many	TGTGCCAGCAGCTTAGCTCAGTTAGGGAGGAATGAGCAGTTCTTC	CASSLAQLGRNEQFF
TRBV9	TRBJ2-3	-	many	TGTGCCAGCAGCTTCCCCACAGATACGCAGTATTTT	CASSFPTDTQYF
TRBV10-3	TRBJ2-5	-	many	TGTGCCATCAGTGATGGACTTGAAAGGCCCAGTTTTTTC	CAISDGLERPSFF
TRBV21-1	TRBJ2-6	-	many	TGTGCCAGCATACCGGGACATGTCTCTGGGGCCAACGTCCTGACTTTC	CASIPGHVSGANVLTF
TRBV2	TRBJ2-3	TRBD2	many	TGTGCCAGCAGTGAATCGGCTAGCGGCTACACAGATACGCAGTATTTT	CASSESASGYTDTQYF
TRBV4-2	TRBJ2-5	-	-	TGTGCCATCAGCCCCGTAGGTAGCGTACAAGAGACCCAGTACTTC	CAISPVGSVQETQYF
TRBV21-1	TRBJ1-1	-	many	TGTGCCAGCAGCAAAGACAACACTGAAGCTTTCTTT	CASSKDNTEAFF
TRBV9	TRBJ2-1	-	many	TGTGCCAGCAGCGTAGAGTCAGGGTATGAGCAGTTCTTC	CASSVESGYEQFF
TRBV20-1	TRBJ1-1	TRBD1	many	TGCAGTGCTAGAAGGACAGGGGGCACTGAAGCTTTCTTT	CSARRTGGTEAFF
TRBV7-9	TRBJ2-1	-	many	TGTGCCAGCAGCTCATTAGCGTTGCGAAATGAGCAGTTCTTC	CASSSLALRNEQFF
TRBV30	TRBJ2-7	-	many	TGTGCCTGGAGTTTCGACAGTTCCTACGAGCAGTACTTC	CAWSFDSSYEQYF
TRBV4-3	TRBJ2-5	-	many	TGCGCCAGCAGCCAAAACTGGACAGAAGAGACCCAGTACTTC	CASSQNWTEETQYF
TRBV7-9	TRBJ2-1	TRBD1	few	TGTGCCAGCAGCCCCAAACAGGGGGCGACCTACAATGAGCAGTTCTTC	CASSPKQGATYNEQFF
TRBV6-1	TRBJ2-1	-	many	TGTGCCAGCAGTGTGGGCAGTGCGGTATGGTACAATGAGCAGTTCTTC	CASSVGSAVWYNEQFF